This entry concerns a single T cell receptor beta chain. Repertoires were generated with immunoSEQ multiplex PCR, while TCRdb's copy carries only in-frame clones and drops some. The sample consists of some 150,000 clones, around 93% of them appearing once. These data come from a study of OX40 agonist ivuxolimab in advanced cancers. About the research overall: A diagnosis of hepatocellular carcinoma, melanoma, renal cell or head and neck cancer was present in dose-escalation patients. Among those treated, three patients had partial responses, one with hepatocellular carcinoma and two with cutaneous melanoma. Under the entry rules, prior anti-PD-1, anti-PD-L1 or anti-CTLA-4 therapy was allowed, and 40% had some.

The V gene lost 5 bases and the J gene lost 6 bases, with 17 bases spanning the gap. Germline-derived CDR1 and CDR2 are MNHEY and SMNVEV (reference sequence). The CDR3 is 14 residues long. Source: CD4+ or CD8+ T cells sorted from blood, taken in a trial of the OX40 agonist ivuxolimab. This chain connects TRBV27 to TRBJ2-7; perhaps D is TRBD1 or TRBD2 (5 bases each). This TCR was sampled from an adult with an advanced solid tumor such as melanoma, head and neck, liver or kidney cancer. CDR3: CASSPGSGYGEQYF. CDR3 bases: TGTGCCAGCAGTCCAGGGAGTGGGTACGGCGAGCAGTACTTC.